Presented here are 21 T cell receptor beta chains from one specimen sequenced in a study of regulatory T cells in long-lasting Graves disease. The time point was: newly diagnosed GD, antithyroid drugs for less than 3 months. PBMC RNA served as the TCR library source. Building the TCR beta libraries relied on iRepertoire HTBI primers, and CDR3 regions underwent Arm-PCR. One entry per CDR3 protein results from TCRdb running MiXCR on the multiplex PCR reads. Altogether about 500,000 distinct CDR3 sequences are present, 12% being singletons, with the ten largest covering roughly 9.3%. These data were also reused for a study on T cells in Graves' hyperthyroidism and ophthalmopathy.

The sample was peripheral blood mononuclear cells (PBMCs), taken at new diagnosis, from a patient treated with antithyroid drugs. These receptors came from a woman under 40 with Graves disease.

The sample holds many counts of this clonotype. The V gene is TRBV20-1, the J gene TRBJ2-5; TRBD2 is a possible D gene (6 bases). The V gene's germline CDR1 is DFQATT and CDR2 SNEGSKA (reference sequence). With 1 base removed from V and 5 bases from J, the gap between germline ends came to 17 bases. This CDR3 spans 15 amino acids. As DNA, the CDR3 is TGCAGTGCTAGAGGGGGGGTTTCCGAAATTGAGACCCAGTACTTC. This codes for CSARGGVSEIETQYF.

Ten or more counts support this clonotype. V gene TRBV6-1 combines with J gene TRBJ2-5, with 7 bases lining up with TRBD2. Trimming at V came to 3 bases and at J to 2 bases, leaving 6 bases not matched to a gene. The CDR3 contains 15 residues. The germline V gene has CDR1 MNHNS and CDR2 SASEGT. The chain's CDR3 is CASSEPSGAQETQYF. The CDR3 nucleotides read TGTGCCAGCAGTGAGCCTAGCGGAGCACAAGAGACCCAGTACTTC.

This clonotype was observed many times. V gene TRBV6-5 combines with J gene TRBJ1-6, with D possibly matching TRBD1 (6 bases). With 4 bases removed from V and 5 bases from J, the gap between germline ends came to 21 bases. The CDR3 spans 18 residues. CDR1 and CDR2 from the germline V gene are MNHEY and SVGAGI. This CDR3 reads CASSSNRASTYDNSPLHF. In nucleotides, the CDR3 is TGTGCCAGCAGTTCTAACAGGGCCTCTACCTATGATAATTCACCCCTCCACTTT.

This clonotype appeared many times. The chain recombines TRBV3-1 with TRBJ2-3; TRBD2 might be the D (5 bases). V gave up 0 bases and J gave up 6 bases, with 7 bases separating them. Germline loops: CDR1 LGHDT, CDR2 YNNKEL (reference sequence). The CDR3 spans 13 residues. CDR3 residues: CASSQDGEDTQYF. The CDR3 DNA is TGTGCCAGCAGCCAAGATGGGGAGGATACGCAGTATTTT.

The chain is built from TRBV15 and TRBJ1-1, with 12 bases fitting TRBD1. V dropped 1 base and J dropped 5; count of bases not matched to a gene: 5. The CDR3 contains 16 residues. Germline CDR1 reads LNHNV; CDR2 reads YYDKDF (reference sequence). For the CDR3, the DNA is TGTGCCACCAGCAGAGGGGACAGGGGGCGAGGGACTGAAGCTTTCTTT. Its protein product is CATSRGDRGRGTEAFF.

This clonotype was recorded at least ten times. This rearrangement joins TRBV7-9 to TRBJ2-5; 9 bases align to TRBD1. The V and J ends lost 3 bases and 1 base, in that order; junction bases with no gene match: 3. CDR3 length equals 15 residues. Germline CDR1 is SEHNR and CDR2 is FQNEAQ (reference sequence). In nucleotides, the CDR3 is TGTGCCAGCAGCTTGGGACAGGGTAGCCAAGAGACCCAGTACTTC. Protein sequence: CASSLGQGSQETQYF.

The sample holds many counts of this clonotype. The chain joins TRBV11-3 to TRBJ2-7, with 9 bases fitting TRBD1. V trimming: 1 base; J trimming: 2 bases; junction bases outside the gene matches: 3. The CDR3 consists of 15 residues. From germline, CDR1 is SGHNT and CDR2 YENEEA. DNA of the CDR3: TGTGCCAGCAGCTTAGGGACAGGGGTAGCCTACGAGCAGTACTTC. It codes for CASSLGTGVAYEQYF.

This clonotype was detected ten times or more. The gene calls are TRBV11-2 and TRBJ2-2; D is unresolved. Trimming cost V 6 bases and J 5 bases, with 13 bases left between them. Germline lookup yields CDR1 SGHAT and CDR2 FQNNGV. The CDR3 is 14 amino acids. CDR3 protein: CASSDGSQTGELFF. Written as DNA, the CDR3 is TGTGCCAGCAGTGACGGGTCCCAGACCGGGGAGCTGTTTTTT.

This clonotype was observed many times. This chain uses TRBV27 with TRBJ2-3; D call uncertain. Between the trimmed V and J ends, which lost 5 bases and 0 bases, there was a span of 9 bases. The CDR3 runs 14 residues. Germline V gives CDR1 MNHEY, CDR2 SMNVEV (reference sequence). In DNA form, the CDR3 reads TGTGCCAGCAGTCCCCTGGGAAGCACAGATACGCAGTATTTT. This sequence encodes CASSPLGSTDTQYF.

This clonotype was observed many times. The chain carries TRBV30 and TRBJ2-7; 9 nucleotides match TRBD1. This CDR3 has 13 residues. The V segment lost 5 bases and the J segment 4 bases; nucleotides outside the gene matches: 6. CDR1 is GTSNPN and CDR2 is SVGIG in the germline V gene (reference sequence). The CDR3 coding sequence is TGTGCCTGGGCCGCAGACAGGGGGTACGAGCAGTACTTC. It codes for CAWAADRGYEQYF. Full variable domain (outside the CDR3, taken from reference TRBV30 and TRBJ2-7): SQTIHQWPATLVQPVGSPLSLECTVEGTSNPNLYWYRQAAGRGLQLLFYSVGIGQISSEVPQNLSASRPQDRQFILSSKKLLLSDSGFYLCAWAADRGYEQYFGPGTRLTVT.

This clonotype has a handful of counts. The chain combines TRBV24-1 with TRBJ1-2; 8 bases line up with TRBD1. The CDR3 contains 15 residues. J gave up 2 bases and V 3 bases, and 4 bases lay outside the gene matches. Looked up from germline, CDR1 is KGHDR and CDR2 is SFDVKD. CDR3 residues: CATSDNRDRNYGYTF. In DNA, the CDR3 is TGTGCCACCAGTGATAACCGGGACAGGAACTATGGCTACACCTTC.

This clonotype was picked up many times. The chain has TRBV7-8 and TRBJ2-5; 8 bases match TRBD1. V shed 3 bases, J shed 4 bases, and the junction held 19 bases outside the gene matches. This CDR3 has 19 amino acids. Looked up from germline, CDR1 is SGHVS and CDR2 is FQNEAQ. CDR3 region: CASSFWGTGRVREPETQYF. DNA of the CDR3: TGTGCCAGCAGCTTCTGGGGGACAGGTAGAGTGAGAGAGCCAGAGACCCAGTACTTC. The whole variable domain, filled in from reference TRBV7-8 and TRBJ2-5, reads GAGVSQSPRYKVAKRGQDVALRCDPISGHVSLFWYQQALGQGPEFLTYFQNEAQLDKSGLPSDRFFAERPEGSVSTLKIQRTQQEDSAVYLCASSFWGTGRVREPETQYFGPGTRLLVL.

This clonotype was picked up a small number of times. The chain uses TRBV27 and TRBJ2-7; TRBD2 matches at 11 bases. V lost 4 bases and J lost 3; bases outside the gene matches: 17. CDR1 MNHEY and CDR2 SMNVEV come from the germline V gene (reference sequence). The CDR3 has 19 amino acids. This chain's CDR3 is CASSSYGRIAGGPIYEQYF. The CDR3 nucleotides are TGTGCCAGCAGTTCATACGGAAGAATAGCGGGAGGGCCTATCTACGAGCAGTACTTC.

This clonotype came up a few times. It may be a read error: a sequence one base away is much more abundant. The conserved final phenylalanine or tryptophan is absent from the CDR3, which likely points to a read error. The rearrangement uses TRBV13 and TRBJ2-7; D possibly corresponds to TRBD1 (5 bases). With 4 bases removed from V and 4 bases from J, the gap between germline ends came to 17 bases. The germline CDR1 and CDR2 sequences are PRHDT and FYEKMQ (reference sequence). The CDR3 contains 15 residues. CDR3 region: CASSSSGKQGYEQYL. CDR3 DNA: TGTGCCAGCAGCTCCTCAGGGAAGCAGGGATACGAGCAGTACCTC.

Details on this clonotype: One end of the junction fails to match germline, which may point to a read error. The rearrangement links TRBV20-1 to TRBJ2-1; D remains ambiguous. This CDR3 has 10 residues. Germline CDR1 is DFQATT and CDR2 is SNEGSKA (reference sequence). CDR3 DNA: TGCAGTGCCATTGCTGATCCCCTTAAGTTC. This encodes CSAIADPLKF.

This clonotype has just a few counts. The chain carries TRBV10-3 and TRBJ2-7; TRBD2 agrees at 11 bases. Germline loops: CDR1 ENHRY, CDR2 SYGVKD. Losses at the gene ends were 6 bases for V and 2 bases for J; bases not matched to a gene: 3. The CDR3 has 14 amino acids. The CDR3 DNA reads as TGTGCCATCAGGGGGACTAGCGGAACCTACGAGCAGTACTTC. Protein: CAIRGTSGTYEQYF.

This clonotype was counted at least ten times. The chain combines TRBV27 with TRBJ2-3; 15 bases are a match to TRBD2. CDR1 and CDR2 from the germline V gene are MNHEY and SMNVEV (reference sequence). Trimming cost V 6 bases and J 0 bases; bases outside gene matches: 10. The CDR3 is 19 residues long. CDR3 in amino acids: CASRPIGTSGRYSTDTQYF. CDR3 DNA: TGTGCCAGCAGACCGATCGGGACTAGCGGGAGGTACAGCACAGATACGCAGTATTTT.

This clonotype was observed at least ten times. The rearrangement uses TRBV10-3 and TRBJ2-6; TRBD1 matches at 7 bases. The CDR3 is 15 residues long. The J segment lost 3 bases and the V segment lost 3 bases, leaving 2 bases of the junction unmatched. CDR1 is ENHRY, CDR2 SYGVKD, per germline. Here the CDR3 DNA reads TGTGCCATCAGTGAAAGGGACAGTGGGGCCAACGTCCTGACTTTC. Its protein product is CAISERDSGANVLTF.

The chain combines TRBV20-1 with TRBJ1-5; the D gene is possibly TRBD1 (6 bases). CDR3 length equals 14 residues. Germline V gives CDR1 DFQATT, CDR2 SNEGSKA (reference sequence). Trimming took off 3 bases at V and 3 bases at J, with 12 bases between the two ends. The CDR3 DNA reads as TGCAGTGCTAGTCCGGGGGCGGACAATCAGCCCCAGCATTTT. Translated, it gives CSASPGADNQPQHF.

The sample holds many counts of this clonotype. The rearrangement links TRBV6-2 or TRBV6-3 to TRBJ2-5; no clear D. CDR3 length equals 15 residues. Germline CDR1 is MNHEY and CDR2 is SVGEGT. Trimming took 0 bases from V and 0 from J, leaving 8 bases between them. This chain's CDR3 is CASSYSGLYQETQYF. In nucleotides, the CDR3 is TGTGCCAGCAGTTACTCGGGCCTCTACCAAGAGACCCAGTACTTC.

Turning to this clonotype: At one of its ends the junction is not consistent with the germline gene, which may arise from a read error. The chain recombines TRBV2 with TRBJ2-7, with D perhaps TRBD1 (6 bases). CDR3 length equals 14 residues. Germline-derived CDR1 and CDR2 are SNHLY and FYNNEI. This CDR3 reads CASSFAGVSYEQHF. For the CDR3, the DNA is TGTGCCAGCAGTTTCGCAGGGGTCTCCTACGAGCAGCACTTC.